What follows are 3 T cell receptor beta chains derived from one specimen sequenced in a study of T-cell memory formation after mild COVID-19. TCRdb reprocessed the 5' RACE reads with MiXCR, giving one entry per CDR3 protein. Seen here are fewer than 350,000 distinct CDR3 sequences, over 7% observed once, and the top ten hold approximately 22%. Material: PBMCs or a T cell subset sorted from them (not recorded which). These receptors originate from a man between 18 and 35 years old who had mild COVID-19 (a few samples of this study predate the infection). Cell type and time point are not known.

The gene calls are TRBV20-1 and TRBJ1-5; 7 bases map to TRBD1. Per germline, CDR1 DFQATT and CDR2 SNEGSKA (reference sequence). CDR3 length: 14 amino acids. The trim removed 6 bases at V and 4 bases at J, leaving 9 bases unmatched. The CDR3: CSAHRDRDNQPQHF. For the CDR3, the DNA is TGCAGTGCCCACAGAGACAGGGATAATCAGCCCCAGCATTTT.

In its sample, this clonotype was seen a few times. V and J are TRBV7-2 and TRBJ1-5, with 8 nucleotides matching TRBD1. J was trimmed by 7 bases and V by 1 base; bases with no gene match: 9. Per germline, CDR1 SGHTA and CDR2 FQGNSA. This CDR3 is 16 amino acids long. CDR3 nucleotide sequence: TGTGCCAGCAGCTTAGTATGGCAGGGGGCCGGGCAGCCCCAGCATTTT. Translating gives CASSLVWQGAGQPQHF.

Concerning this clonotype: Since the CDR3 does not end with the conserved phenylalanine or tryptophan, this likely comes from a read error. The CDR3 is CASSLEKETQYI. In DNA form, the CDR3 reads TGTGCCAGCAGCCTAGAGAAAGAGACCCAGTACATC. This chain connects TRBV7-9 to TRBJ2-5, with D hard to call. With 5 bases removed from V and 3 bases from J, the gap between germline ends came to 7 bases. The CDR3 is 12 amino acids. CDR1 is SEHNR and CDR2 is FQNEAQ in the germline V gene (reference sequence).